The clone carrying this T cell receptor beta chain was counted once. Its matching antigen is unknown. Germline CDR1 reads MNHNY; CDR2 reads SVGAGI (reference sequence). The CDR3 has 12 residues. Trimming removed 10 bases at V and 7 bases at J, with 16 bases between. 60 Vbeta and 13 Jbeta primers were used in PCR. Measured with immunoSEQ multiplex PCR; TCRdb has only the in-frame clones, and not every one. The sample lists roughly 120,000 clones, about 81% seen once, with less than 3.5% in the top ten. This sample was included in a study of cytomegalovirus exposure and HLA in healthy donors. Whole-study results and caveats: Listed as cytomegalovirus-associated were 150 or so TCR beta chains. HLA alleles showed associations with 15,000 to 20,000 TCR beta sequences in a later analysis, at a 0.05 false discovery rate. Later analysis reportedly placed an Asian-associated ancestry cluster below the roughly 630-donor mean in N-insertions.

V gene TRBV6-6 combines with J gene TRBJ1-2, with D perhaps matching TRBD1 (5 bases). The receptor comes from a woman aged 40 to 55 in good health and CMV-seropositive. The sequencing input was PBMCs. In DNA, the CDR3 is TGTGCCAACTTGGGGGGTCGTAGTGGCTACACCTTC. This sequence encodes CANLGGRSGYTF.